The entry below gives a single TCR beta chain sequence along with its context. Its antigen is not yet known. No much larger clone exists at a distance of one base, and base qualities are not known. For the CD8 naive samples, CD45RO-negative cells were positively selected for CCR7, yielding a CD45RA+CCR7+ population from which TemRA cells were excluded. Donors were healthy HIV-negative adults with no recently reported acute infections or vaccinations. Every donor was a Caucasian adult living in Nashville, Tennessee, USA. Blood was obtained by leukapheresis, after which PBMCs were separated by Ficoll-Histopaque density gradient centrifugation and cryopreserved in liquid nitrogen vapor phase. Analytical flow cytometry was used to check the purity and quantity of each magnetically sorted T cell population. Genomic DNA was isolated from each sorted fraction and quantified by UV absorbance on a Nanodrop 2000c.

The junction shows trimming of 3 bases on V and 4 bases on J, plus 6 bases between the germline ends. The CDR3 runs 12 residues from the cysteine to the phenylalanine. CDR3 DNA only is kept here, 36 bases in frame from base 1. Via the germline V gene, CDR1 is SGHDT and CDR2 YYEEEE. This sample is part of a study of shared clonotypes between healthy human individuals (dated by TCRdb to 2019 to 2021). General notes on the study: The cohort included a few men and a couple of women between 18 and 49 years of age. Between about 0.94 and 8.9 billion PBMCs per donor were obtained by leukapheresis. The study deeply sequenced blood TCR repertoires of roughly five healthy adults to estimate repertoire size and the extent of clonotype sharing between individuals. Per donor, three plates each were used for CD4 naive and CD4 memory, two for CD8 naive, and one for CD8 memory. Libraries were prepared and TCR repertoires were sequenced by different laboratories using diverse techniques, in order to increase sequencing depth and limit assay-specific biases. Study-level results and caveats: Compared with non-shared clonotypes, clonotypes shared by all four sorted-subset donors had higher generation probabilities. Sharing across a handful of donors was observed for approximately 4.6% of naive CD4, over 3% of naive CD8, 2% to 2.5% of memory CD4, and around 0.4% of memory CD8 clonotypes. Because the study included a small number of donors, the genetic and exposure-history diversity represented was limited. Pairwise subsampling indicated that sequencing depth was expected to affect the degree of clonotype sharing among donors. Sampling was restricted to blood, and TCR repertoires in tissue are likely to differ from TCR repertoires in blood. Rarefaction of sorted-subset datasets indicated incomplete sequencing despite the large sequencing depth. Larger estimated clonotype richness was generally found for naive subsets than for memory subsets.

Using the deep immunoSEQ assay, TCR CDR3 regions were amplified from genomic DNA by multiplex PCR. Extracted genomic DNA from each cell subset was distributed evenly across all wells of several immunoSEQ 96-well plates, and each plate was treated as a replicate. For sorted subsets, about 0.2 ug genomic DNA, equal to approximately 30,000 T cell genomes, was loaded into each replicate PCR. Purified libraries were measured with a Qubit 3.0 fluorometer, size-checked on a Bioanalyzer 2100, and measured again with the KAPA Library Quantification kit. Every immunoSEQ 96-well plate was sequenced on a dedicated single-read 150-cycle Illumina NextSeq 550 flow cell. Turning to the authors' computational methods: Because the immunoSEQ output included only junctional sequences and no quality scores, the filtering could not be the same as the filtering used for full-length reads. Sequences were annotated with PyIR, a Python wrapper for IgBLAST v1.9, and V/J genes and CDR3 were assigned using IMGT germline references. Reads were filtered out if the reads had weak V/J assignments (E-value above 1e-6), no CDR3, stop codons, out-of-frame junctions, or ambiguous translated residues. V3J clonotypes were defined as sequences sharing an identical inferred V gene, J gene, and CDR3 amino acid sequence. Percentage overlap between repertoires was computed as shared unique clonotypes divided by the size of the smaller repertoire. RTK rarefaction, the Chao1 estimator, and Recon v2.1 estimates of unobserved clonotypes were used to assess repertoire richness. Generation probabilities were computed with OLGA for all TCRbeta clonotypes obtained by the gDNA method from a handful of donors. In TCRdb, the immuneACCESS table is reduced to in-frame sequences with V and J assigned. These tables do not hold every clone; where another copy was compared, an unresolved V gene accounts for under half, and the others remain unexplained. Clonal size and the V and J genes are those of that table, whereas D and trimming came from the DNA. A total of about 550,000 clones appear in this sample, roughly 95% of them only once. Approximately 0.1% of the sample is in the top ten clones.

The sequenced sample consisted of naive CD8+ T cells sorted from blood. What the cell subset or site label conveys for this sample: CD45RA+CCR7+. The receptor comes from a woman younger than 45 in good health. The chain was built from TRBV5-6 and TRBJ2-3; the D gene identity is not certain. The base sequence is TGTGCCAGCAGCTGGGGTCCAGATACGCAGTATTTT. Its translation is CASSWGPDTQYF.